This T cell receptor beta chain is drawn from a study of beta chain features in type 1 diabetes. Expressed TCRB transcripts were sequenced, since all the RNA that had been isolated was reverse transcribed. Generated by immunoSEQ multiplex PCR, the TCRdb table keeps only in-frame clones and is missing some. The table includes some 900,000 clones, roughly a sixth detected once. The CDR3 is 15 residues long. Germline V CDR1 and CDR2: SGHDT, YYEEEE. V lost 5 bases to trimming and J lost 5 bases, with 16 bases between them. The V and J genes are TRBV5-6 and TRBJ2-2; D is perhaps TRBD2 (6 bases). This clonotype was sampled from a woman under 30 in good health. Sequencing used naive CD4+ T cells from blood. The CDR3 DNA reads TGTGCCAGCAGAGTGGGGCTAGCGAGGACCGGGGAGCTGTTTTTT. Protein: CASRVGLARTGELFF.